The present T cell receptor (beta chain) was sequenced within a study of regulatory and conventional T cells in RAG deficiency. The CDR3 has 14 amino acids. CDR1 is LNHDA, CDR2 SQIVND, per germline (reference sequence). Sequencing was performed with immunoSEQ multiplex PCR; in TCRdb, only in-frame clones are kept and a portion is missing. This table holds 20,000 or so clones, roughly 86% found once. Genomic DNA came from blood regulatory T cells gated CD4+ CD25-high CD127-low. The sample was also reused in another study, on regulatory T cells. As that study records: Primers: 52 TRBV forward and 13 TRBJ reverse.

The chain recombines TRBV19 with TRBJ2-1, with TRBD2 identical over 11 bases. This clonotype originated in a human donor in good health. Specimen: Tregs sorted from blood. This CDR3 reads CVSVTSGSHNEQFF. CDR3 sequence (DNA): TGTGTCAGCGTCACTAGCGGGAGCCACAATGAGCAGTTCTTC.